This T cell receptor beta chain comes out of a study of radiotherapy plus CTLA-4 blockade in lung cancer. Study-level background: An objective response was seen in under 20% of patients, and disease control in 30% to 35%. Study-level results: Dynamics of early blood T cell clones, together with interferon-beta, were reportedly the best predictors of response.

Assay: immunoSEQ multiplex PCR; the TCRdb copy retains only in-frame clones and omits some. The data hold around 40,000 clones, with about 74% observed a single time. V shed 5 bases, J shed 5 bases, and the junction held 8 bases outside the gene matches. Germline CDR1 and CDR2: SGHNT and YENEEA. The CDR3 is 15 residues long. Those with chemo-refractory metastatic non-small-cell lung cancer were treated with focal radiation combined with CTLA-4 blockade using ipilimumab. With regard to this clone: Its antigen is still unknown.

This TCR was recovered from a human donor with non-small cell lung cancer who had stable disease on radiotherapy plus ipilimumab. This sample comprised peripheral blood, obtained from a patient treated with radiotherapy plus ipilimumab. The chain carries TRBV11-3 and TRBJ2-1, with TRBD2 matching 8 bases. The CDR3 region has the DNA TGTGCCAGCAGCGGTACCGGGACTAGGAACAATGAGCAGTTCTTC. Translating gives CASSGTGTRNNEQFF.